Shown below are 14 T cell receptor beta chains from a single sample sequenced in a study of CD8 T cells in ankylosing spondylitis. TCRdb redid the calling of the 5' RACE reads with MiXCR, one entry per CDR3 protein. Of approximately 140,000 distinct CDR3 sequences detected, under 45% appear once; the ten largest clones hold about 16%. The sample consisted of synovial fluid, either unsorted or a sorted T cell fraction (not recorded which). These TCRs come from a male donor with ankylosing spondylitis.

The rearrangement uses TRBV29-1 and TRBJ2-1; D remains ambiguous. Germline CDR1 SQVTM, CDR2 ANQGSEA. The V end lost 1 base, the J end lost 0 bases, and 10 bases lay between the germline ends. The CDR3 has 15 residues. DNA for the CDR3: TGCAGCGTTGAAGTCATTAGTAGCTCCTACAATGAGCAGTTCTTC. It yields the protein CSVEVISSSYNEQFF.

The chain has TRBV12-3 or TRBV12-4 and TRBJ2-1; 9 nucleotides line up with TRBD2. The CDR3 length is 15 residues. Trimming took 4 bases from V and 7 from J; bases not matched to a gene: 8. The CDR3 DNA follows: TGTGCCAGCAGTTCTGGTAGCGGGAGTTGGAATGAGCAGTTCTTC. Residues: CASSSGSGSWNEQFF.

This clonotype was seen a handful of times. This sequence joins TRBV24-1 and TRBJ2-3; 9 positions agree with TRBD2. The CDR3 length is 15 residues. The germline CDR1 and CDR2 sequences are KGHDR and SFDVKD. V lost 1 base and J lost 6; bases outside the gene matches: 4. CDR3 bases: TGTGCCACCAGTGATTTCCCGGGACTAGCCGATACGCAGTATTTT. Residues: CATSDFPGLADTQYF.

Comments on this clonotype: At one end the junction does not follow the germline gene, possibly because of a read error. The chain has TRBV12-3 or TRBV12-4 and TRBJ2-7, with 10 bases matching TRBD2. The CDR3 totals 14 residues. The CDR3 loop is CASSLAGVMYEQYF. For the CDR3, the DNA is TGTGCCAGCAGTCTAGCGGGAGTAATGTACGAGCAGTACTTC.

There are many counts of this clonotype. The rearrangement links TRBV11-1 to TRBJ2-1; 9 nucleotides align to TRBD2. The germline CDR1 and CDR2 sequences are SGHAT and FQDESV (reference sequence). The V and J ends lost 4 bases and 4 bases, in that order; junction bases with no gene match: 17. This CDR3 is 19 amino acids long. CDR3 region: CASSSSLAGGPSPYNEQFF. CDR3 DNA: TGTGCCAGCAGCTCCAGCCTGGCGGGGGGGCCCTCCCCTTACAATGAGCAGTTCTTC.

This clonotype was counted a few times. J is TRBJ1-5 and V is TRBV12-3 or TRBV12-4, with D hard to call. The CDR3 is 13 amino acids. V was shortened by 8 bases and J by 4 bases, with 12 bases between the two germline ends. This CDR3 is CASSLIGNQPQHF. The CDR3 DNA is TGTGCCAGCTCCCTGATTGGGAATCAGCCCCAGCATTTT.

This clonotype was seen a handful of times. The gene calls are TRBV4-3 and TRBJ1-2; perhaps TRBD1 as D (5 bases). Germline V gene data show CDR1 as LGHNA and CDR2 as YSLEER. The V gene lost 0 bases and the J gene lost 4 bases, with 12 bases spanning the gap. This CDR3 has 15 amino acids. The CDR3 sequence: CASSQDRQGSYGYTF. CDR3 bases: TGCGCCAGCAGCCAAGATCGGCAGGGAAGCTATGGCTACACCTTC.

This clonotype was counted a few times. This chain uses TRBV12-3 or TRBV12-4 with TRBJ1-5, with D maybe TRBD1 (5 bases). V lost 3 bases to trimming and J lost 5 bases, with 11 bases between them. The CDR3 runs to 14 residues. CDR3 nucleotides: TGTGCCAGCAGTTTTGGGGGGAGGCATCAGCCCCAGCATTTT. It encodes CASSFGGRHQPQHF.

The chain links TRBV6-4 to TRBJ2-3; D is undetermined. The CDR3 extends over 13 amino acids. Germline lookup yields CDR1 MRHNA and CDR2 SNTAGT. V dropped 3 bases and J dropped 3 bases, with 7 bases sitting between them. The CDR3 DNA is TGTGCCAGCAGTGAGCAAGCGACAGATACGCAGTATTTT. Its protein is CASSEQATDTQYF.

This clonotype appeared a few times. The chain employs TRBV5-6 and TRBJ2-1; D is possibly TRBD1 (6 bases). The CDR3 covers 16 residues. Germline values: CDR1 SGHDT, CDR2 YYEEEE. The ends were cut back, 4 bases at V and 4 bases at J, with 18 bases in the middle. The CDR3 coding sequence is TGTGCCAGCAGCAGCGTCCGGACAGAATATTACAATGAGCAGTTCTTC. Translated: CASSSVRTEYYNEQFF.

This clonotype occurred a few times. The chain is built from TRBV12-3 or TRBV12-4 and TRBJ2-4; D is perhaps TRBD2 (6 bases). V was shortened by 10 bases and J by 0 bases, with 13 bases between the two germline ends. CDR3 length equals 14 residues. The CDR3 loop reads CATSAGPAKNIQYF. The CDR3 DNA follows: TGTGCCACCTCGGCGGGGCCAGCCAAAAACATTCAGTACTTC.

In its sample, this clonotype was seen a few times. The CDR3 DNA sequence: TGTGCCAGCTCACCACGCGGCACGGGAGAAAATGAAAAACTGTTTTTT. Residues: CASSPRGTGENEKLFF. The chain links TRBV18 to TRBJ1-4, with no clear D. There are 16 residues in the CDR3. In germline, CDR1 is KGHSH, CDR2 LQKENI. The V gene lost 1 base and the J gene lost 5 bases, with 14 bases spanning the gap.

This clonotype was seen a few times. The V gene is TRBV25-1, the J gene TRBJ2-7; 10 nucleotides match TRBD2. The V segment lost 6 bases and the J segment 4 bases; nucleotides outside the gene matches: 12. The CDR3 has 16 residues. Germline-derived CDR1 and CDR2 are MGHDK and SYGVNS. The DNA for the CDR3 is TGTGCCAGCAGCCCTTGGAAGGCTAGCGGGAGATACGAGCAGTACTTC. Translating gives CASSPWKASGRYEQYF.

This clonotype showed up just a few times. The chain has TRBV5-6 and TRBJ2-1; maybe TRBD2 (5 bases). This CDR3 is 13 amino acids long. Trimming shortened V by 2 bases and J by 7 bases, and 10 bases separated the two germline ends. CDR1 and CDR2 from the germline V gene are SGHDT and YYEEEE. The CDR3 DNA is TGTGCCAGCAGCTTTTCTAGCAGTAATGAGCAGTTCTTC. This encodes CASSFSSSNEQFF.